This is a list of T cell receptor beta chains from one sample in a study of CD8 T cells in ankylosing spondylitis. TCRdb re-analysed the 5' RACE reads in MiXCR, keeping a single row per CDR3 protein. The sample lists some 340,000 distinct CDR3 sequences; roughly 14% were seen once. Sequencing was done on a sample of blood, either unsorted or a sorted T cell fraction (not recorded which). The receptors derive from a male donor with ankylosing spondylitis or in good health (not recorded which). Each CDR3 is given with its conserved first and last residue. A D gene is named only where the DNA matches it firmly. Some rows mark clone size as missing; the rest say once, few, many or name a class of expanded clone.

cdr3_nt cdr3_aa clone_size j_call v_call d_call
TGCAGTGCTAGGGGACTAGCGGGAGTGGGGTCGGAGACCCAGTACTTC CSARGLAGVGSETQYF . TRBJ2-5 TRBV20-1 TRBD2
TGCGCCAGCAGCTCCGCTGGGACAGGGTCTGACTATGGCTACACCTTC CASSSAGTGSDYGYTF . TRBJ1-2 TRBV5-1 TRBD1
TGTGCCAGCAGTTACTCCAGGGCCTACGATGGCTACACCTTC CASSYSRAYDGYTF . TRBJ1-2 TRBV6-5 .
TGCGCCAGCAGCCAAAGCGTCGTAGGTACGCAGTATTTT CASSQSVVGTQYF . TRBJ2-3 TRBV4-1 .
TGTGCCAGCAGTTTCTGGAGCGGGGGGGCCCAAGAGACCCAGTACTTC CASSFWSGGAQETQYF . TRBJ2-5 TRBV12-3/TRBV12-4 TRBD2
TGTGCCAGCACCAAGCGGGGGTTCGCCTACGAGCAGTACTTC CASTKRGFAYEQYF few TRBJ2-7 TRBV12-3/TRBV12-4 TRBD2
TGTGCCAGCAGTCTAGACCGGGCCCGGGACAATGAGCAGTTCTTC CASSLDRARDNEQFF . TRBJ2-1 TRBV12-3/TRBV12-4 .
TGTGCCACCAGCAGAGGTGTGGGGACAGGGGACACTGAAGCTTTCTTT CATSRGVGTGDTEAFF . TRBJ1-1 TRBV15 TRBD1
TGCAGCGTTGTAGACTGGCCGAACACTGAAGCTTTCTTT CSVVDWPNTEAFF few TRBJ1-1 TRBV29-1 .
TGTGCCAGCAGTTCCACAAAGGGACAGGGGATATATGGCTACACCTTC CASSSTKGQGIYGYTF . TRBJ1-2 TRBV6-5 TRBD1
TGTGCCACCAGCAGAGATCTTGGGCGGCTGTTTTTT CATSRDLGRLFF . TRBJ2-2 TRBV15 .
TGTGCCAGCAGCCAAGAGACAGGGGGAGATTCACCCCTCCACTTT CASSQETGGDSPLHF few TRBJ1-6 TRBV7-9 TRBD1
TGTGCCAGCAGCTACACCGGGACAAAGGGTGAAAAACTGTTTTTT CASSYTGTKGEKLFF few TRBJ1-4 TRBV6-5 .
TGTGCCAGCAGCCCCCAAACGGGACAGGGAAAAAACATTCAGTACTTC CASSPQTGQGKNIQYF . TRBJ2-4 TRBV6-1 TRBD1
TGTGCCAGCAGCTTAAGCCCAGCGTCCCAAGAGACCCAGTACTTC CASSLSPASQETQYF few TRBJ2-5 TRBV11-2 .
TGTGCCAGCAGCGCTCCGGGGCCGAAAAACATTCAGTACTTC CASSAPGPKNIQYF few TRBJ2-4 TRBV9 .
TGTGCCAGCAGCTTGGGTTACAGGGGCGAGCAGTACTTC CASSLGYRGEQYF many TRBJ2-7 TRBV7-2 TRBD1
TGTGCCAGCAGCCCCCGGGAGCGCACAGATACGCAGTATTTT CASSPRERTDTQYF few TRBJ2-3 TRBV4-2 .
TGTGCCAGCAGCTTAGTTAAGGGGAACACTGAAGCTTTCTTT CASSLVKGNTEAFF few TRBJ1-1 TRBV7-9 .
TGTGCCAGCAGCATTCTAGCGACCCGAAATACCGGGGAGCTGTTTTTT CASSILATRNTGELFF . TRBJ2-2 TRBV7-8 .
TGTGCCAGCAGTTTGAACAGGGATTCTGAAGCTTTCTTT CASSLNRDSEAFF . TRBJ1-1 TRBV7-9 .
TGCAGTGCTACCGGGACTTACAATGAGCAGTTCTTC CSATGTYNEQFF few TRBJ2-1 TRBV20-1 .
TGTGCCAGCAGTCAAGCCGCCCGGGATGAGCAGTTCTTC CASSQAARDEQFF few TRBJ2-1 TRBV25-1 .
TGTGCCAGCAGGGGTGTCGGGGAAAAACTGTTTTTT CASRGVGEKLFF . TRBJ1-4 TRBV12-3/TRBV12-4 .
TGCAGCGTTGAAGTGGGCAGCATGAACACTGAAGCTTTCTTT CSVEVGSMNTEAFF few TRBJ1-1 TRBV29-1 .
TGCGCCAGCAGCGGGGACAGAGTAAACATTCAGTACTTC CASSGDRVNIQYF few TRBJ2-4 TRBV5-1 TRBD1
TGTGCCAGCAGCGCGGGACTAGCGTTAGATACGCAGTATTTT CASSAGLALDTQYF . TRBJ2-3 TRBV9 TRBD2
TGTGCCAGCAACCTCTCCGGGACAGGGGGCAGGAACACTGAAGCTTTCTTT CASNLSGTGGRNTEAFF few TRBJ1-1 TRBV6-2/TRBV6-3 TRBD1
TGTGCCAGCTGGGCGGCGGATAGCAATCAGCCCCAGCATTTT CASWAADSNQPQHF . TRBJ1-5 TRBV6-1 .
TGTGCCTGTGGACAGGACTTCCAAGAGACCCAGTACTTC CACGQDFQETQYF . TRBJ2-5 TRBV30 TRBD1
TGCGCCAGCAGAACCGAAAATACCGGGAAAAATTCACCCCTCCACTTT CASRTENTGKNSPLHF few TRBJ1-6 TRBV5-1 .
TGTGCCAGCACCACCTCGGGGGTACAAAAAAACACTGAAGCTTTCTTT CASTTSGVQKNTEAFF . TRBJ1-1 TRBV12-3/TRBV12-4 .
TGTGCCAGCAGTGGACCGGGACAGGGGAGGGCTGAAGCTTTCTTT CASSGPGQGRAEAFF . TRBJ1-1 TRBV6-1 TRBD1
TGTGCCAGCAGTTTGCACGCGGGGACAGGGAATGGCAATCAGCCCCAGCATTTT CASSLHAGTGNGNQPQHF few TRBJ1-5 TRBV28 TRBD1
TGTGCCAGCAGTGATGCTAGGACGGCCATCGGACTAGCGGGAGGAGGAAATGAGCAGTTCTTC CASSDARTAIGLAGGGNEQFF few TRBJ2-1 TRBV25-1 TRBD2
TGTGCCAGCAGTTTACCTGGACAGAGCATCTGGGGGGCCAACGTCCTGACTTTC CASSLPGQSIWGANVLTF . TRBJ2-6 TRBV12-3/TRBV12-4 .
TGCAGCGTCGACGACAGGGGGCCTGAAGCTTTCTTT CSVDDRGPEAFF many TRBJ1-1 TRBV29-1 TRBD1
TGTGCCAGCACTTACTCCTACGAGCAGTACTTC CASTYSYEQYF few TRBJ2-7 TRBV25-1 .
TGTGCCAGCGGGTCGAGGGGGGAAAAACTGTTTTTT CASGSRGEKLFF few TRBJ1-4 TRBV6-5 .
TGTGCCAGCACCCGGGGGGGACTAGTCTCCAATGAGCAGTTCTTC CASTRGGLVSNEQFF . TRBJ2-1 TRBV6-2/TRBV6-3 TRBD2
TGTGCCAGCCAGACAGGTACGGCTAACTATGGCTACACCTTC CASQTGTANYGYTF . TRBJ1-2 TRBV10-3 .
TGTGCCAGCAGTCGTACCAGGGGCGAGCCCCAGCATTTT CASSRTRGEPQHF . TRBJ1-5 TRBV12-3/TRBV12-4 .
TGTGCCAGCAGCCGAGGGGCTTCCTACGAGCAGTACTTC CASSRGASYEQYF . TRBJ2-7 TRBV7-2 .
TGTGCCAGCAGCCCCGGGATTAACAAAGAGACCCAGTACTTC CASSPGINKETQYF . TRBJ2-5 TRBV3-1 .
TGTGCCAGCAAATCCCGGGACAGGGGCCCCTACGAGCAGTACTTC CASKSRDRGPYEQYF . TRBJ2-7 TRBV6-1 TRBD1
TGTGCCAGCACCCCAAAAGGGGAGAAGGGCTCACCCCTCCACTTT CASTPKGEKGSPLHF many TRBJ1-6 TRBV6-1 .
TGCGCCAGCACCGACAGTGGTGTAGGGTCACCCCTCCACTTT CASTDSGVGSPLHF . TRBJ1-6 TRBV5-1 .
TGCGCCAGCAGCTTCGGAAAGCGGGGGGCCTCGCTCACAGATACGCAGTATTTT CASSFGKRGASLTDTQYF . TRBJ2-3 TRBV5-1 TRBD2
TGCAGTGCTGGGGGTCGGAACACTGAAGCTTTCTTT CSAGGRNTEAFF . TRBJ1-1 TRBV20-1 .
TGTGCCAGCAGCCAAGATGGCGGCCTCCGGGAGCTGTTTTTT CASSQDGGLRELFF . TRBJ2-2 TRBV3-1 .
TGTGCCTGGAGTGTGCTCCGTCTGAACACTGAAGCTTTCTTT CAWSVLRLNTEAFF . TRBJ1-1 TRBV30 .
TGCGCCAGCAGCTTGGAGGGGACTAGCGGCAGTGAGCAGTTCTTC CASSLEGTSGSEQFF . TRBJ2-1 TRBV5-1 TRBD2
TGTGCTAGTGGTCCCGGGACAACAAACACTGAAGCTTTCTTT CASGPGTTNTEAFF . TRBJ1-1 TRBV12-5 .
TGTGCCAGCCGCGGGGCTATGACCGGGGAGCTGTTTTTT CASRGAMTGELFF few TRBJ2-2 TRBV27 .
TGTGCCAGCAGCGCGATGGGGGGTCCCTCCTCCGGAGATACGCAGTATTTT CASSAMGGPSSGDTQYF few TRBJ2-3 TRBV11-2 .
TGTGCCAGCAGGCGGGGCTTCTACAATGAGCAGTTCTTC CASRRGFYNEQFF many TRBJ2-1 TRBV6-1 .
TGTGCCAGCAGTAAGGGGGTTCAGGAGGCCAACGTCCTGACTTTC CASSKGVQEANVLTF . TRBJ2-6 TRBV6-1 .
TGTGCCAGCAGCCAAACAGGGATTGGGGAGACCCAGTACTTC CASSQTGIGETQYF few TRBJ2-5 TRBV7-7 .
TGTGCCAGCAGCCCCGGACGGGGGAGCTCCTACGAGCAGTACTTC CASSPGRGSSYEQYF . TRBJ2-7 TRBV3-1 .